This T cell receptor beta chain was observed in a study of T cell changes during pregnancy in multiple sclerosis. Clones were read by immunoSEQ multiplex PCR, and TCRdb kept only the in-frame ones, dropping some. The data hold 90,000 or so clones, with roughly nine tenths observed a single time. V gave up 6 bases and J gave up 3 bases, with 11 bases separating them. The CDR3 extends over 14 amino acids. Germline lookup yields CDR1 MDHEN and CDR2 SYDVKM. The V gene is TRBV28, the J gene TRBJ2-2; the D gene is possibly TRBD1 (6 bases). Here the sequenced sample was PBMCs, taken in the first trimester of pregnancy. The TCR was taken from a female donor in good health, serving as a control in a pregnancy study. Some clones in this sample may be carry-over from other donors' samples. Here the CDR3 reads CASRPGTYTGELFF. The DNA of the CDR3 is TGTGCCAGCAGACCAGGGACATACACCGGGGAGCTGTTTTTT.